The source of this T cell receptor beta chain is a study of T-cell reconstitution after alpha-beta-depleted transplantation in children. As concerns this clonotype: The antigen remains unidentified.

Broader study findings: In some patients, recipient T cells and intrathymic progenitors surviving conditioning explained high day-60 diversity. Reported findings indicate that, about two months after transplant, alpha-beta T cells came from several hundred expanded clones, which were derived from non-depleted graft cells.

Germline values: CDR1 MDHEN, CDR2 SYDVKM. The CDR3 sequence is 15 residues long. The V gene end was trimmed by 6 bases and the J gene end by 3 bases; junction bases not matched to a gene: 8. Construction of the TCRbeta library involved unique molecular identifiers. In TCRdb, the PCR reads were re-called with MiXCR into one record per CDR3 protein. This sample yields about 240,000 distinct CDR3 sequences, of which under 30% are seen a single time; 2.6% belongs to the top ten. The chain joins TRBV28 to TRBJ2-3, with 8 nucleotides matching TRBD2. The specimen comprised PBMCs, sampled before TCRalphabeta/CD19-depleted stem cell transplant. The TCR was taken from a girl aged 2-10 years with Fanconi anemia, due to receive a stem cell transplant. The CDR3 protein is CASSPGGAGTDTQYF. In DNA form, the CDR3 reads TGTGCCAGCAGCCCCGGGGGGGCGGGGACAGATACGCAGTATTTT.